Sequencing of this T cell receptor beta chain was carried out in a study of blood T cell repertoires in COVID-19. Study overall: Sites in the United States, Italy and Spain provided acute and convalescent COVID-19 samples. Sources were T cells, B-cell-depleted T cells, or PBMCs; the material itself was cDNA or gDNA.

As originally analysed: Nucleated cell number was recorded as an estimate derived from reference gene primer amplification. Libraries were prepared by immunoSEQ multiplex PCR; TCRdb keeps only in-frame clonotypes and omits some of them. That table supplies the V and J calls and clone size; D and trimming were determined from the DNA. The sample records about 280,000 clones, roughly 88% being singletons. Trimming took 0 bases from V and 2 from J, leaving 8 bases between them. This CDR3 has 14 residues. From germline, CDR1 is SGDLS and CDR2 YYNGEE. The specimen sequenced was peripheral blood. The chain employs TRBV9 and TRBJ1-2; maybe TRBD1 (6 bases). The source of this sequence is a man younger than 30 with active or convalescent COVID-19. The CDR3 spells CASSVGGTNYGYTF. In DNA form, the CDR3 reads TGTGCCAGCAGCGTAGGGGGGACAAACTATGGCTACACCTTC.